Sequencing of this T cell receptor beta chain was carried out in a study of blood T cell repertoires in COVID-19. Germline V CDR1 and CDR2: MGHRA, YSYEKL. The V end lost 4 bases, the J end lost 0 bases, and 9 bases lay between the germline ends. This CDR3 has 14 residues. Per the original methods: Reference gene primer amplification in the assay estimated nucleated cell counts. Sequenced by immunoSEQ multiplex PCR; TCRdb stores in-frame clones only, minus some. V and J calls and clone size are given by that table; D and trimming were obtained from the DNA. Altogether about 280,000 clones are present, approximately 85% being singletons, with the ten largest covering 5.1%.

J is TRBJ1-1 and V is TRBV4-1; D is unclear. The sequence came from a man aged 45-65 years with active or convalescent COVID-19. The sample taken for sequencing was peripheral blood. The CDR3 DNA follows: TGCGCCAGCAGCCTAGGGAGTGTGAACACTGAAGCTTTCTTT. Its protein product is CASSLGSVNTEAFF.